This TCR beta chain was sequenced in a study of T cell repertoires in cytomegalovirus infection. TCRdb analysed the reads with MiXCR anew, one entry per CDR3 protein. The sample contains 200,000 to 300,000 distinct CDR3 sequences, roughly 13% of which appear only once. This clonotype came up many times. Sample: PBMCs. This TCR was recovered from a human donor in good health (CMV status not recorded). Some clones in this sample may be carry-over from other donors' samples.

CDR3 protein: CASSQGGPPSYEQYF. DNA for the CDR3: TGTGCCAGCAGCCAAGGGGGGCCGCCCTCCTACGAGCAGTACTTC. The rearrangement links TRBV7-2 to TRBJ2-7; D might be TRBD1 or TRBD2, each matching 6 bases. In germline, CDR1 is SGHTA, CDR2 FQGNSA. Trimming shortened V by 5 bases and J by 0 bases, and 14 bases separated the two germline ends. There are 15 residues in the CDR3.